These 6 T cell receptor beta chains were all obtained from the same sample, sequenced in a study of cytomegalovirus exposure and HLA in healthy donors. Vbeta (60) and Jbeta (13) primers were used in the PCR. TCRdb keeps only in-frame clones here, not all; method: immunoSEQ multiplex PCR. In the table there are under 130,000 clones, approximately 82% of which are singletons. Sequencing was carried out using PBMCs. The receptor source for this set is a man in his forties or fifties in good health and CMV-seropositive.

The chain employs TRBV29-1 and TRBJ1-1, with 7 positions matching TRBD1. Germline V gene lookup returns CDR1 SQVTM and CDR2 ANQGSEA. After removal of 7 bases from V and 1 base from J, the junction contained 6 bases not matched to a gene. The CDR3 has 13 residues. The CDR3 is CSGDRATNTEAFF. The CDR3 region has the DNA TGCAGCGGAGACAGGGCCACGAACACTGAAGCTTTCTTT.

This chain links TRBV7-9 with TRBJ2-7; 9 nucleotides line up with TRBD2. Germline lookup yields CDR1 SEHNR and CDR2 FQNEAQ (reference sequence). The junction had 5 bases not matched to a gene; V was cut back by 5 bases and J by 3 bases. The CDR3 is 14 residues long. The CDR3 DNA reads TGTGCCAGCAGCCAGCGGGGGGTAAGCTACGAGCAGTACTTC. The encoded protein is CASSQRGVSYEQYF.

J is TRBJ1-1 and V is TRBV28; TRBD1 aligns across 8 bases. The ends lost 1 base at V and 5 bases at J; junction bases unmatched: 6. The CDR3 spans 15 residues. The germline V gene has CDR1 MDHEN and CDR2 SYDVKM. The CDR3 DNA sequence: TGTGCCAGCAGTTTATCAGGGGGCGGGGGAACTGAAGCTTTCTTT. It encodes CASSLSGGGGTEAFF.

This chain connects TRBV30 to TRBJ1-2; D call uncertain. V lost 3 bases and J lost 4, with 9 bases in between. In germline, CDR1 is GTSNPN, CDR2 SVGIG (reference sequence). This CDR3 region has 12 residues. For the CDR3, the DNA is TGTGCCTGGAGCGGGGATCGCTATGGCTACACCTTC. Translation gives CAWSGDRYGYTF.

In nucleotides, the CDR3 is TGTGCCAGCAGCGGACAGGACTTTACTAGCTATGGCTACACCTTC. This gives the protein CASSGQDFTSYGYTF. This chain links TRBV5-4 with TRBJ1-2, with 7 bases matching TRBD1. Trimming cost V 4 bases and J 4 bases; bases outside gene matches: 10. The V gene's germline CDR1 is SGHNT and CDR2 YYREEE (reference sequence). The CDR3 extends over 15 amino acids.

The chain uses TRBV5-6 and TRBJ2-7; 8 bases align to TRBD2. The V gene's germline CDR1 is SGHDT and CDR2 YYEEEE. After removal of 6 bases from V and 3 bases from J, the junction contained 2 bases not matched to a gene. CDR3 size: 12 residues. The CDR3 is CASNAGGYEQYF. CDR3 coding DNA: TGTGCCAGCAACGCGGGGGGCTACGAGCAGTACTTC. Together with reference TRBV5-6 and TRBJ2-7, the CDR3 gives the full variable domain: DAGVTQSPTHLIKTRGQQVTLRCSPKSGHDTVSWYQQALGQGPQFIFQYYEEEERQRGNFPDRFSGHQFPNYSSELNVNALLLGDSALYLCASNAGGYEQYFGPGTRLTVT.